A single sample gave rise to the 30 T cell receptor beta chains below, sequenced in a study of T cells in Graves' hyperthyroidism and ophthalmopathy. TCR beta CDR3 sequences were amplified from RNA transcripts. The HTBI primer set was used in a first-round RT-PCR of the TCR CDR3. TCRdb ran MiXCR on the multiplex PCR reads and lists one entry per CDR3 protein. The profile shows roughly 260,000 distinct CDR3 sequences, roughly 15% of them singletons. Source material: blood. The source of these receptors is a woman between 40 and 50 years old with Graves' hyperthyroidism that later progressed to Graves' ophthalmopathy.

This chain joins TRBV7-9 and TRBJ2-2; D remains unclear. CDR1 is SEHNR and CDR2 is FQNEAQ in the germline V gene (reference sequence). The V and J ends lost 4 bases and 4 bases respectively, with 4 bases between them. The CDR3 runs 12 residues. The CDR3 nucleotides are TGTGCCAGCAGCTCGACCACCGGGGAGCTGTTTTTT. Translated, it gives CASSSTTGELFF.

The chain combines TRBV6-1 with TRBJ2-7, with D perhaps matching TRBD1 or TRBD2 (5 bases each). Trimming left V 6 bases short and J 0 bases short, with 15 bases between. Per germline, CDR1 MNHNS and CDR2 SASEGT. The CDR3 totals 15 residues. The CDR3 region is CASSPGGKGSYEQYF. The CDR3, as DNA: TGTGCCAGCAGCCCTGGGGGAAAGGGCTCCTACGAGCAGTACTTC.

This clonotype was found many times. The chain has TRBV5-1 and TRBJ2-7; 7 bases are shared with TRBD1. This CDR3 is 13 amino acids long. The V gene end was trimmed by 3 bases and the J gene end by 6 bases; junction bases not matched to a gene: 6. The germline CDR1 and CDR2 sequences are SGHRS and YFSETQ. CDR3 residues: CASSSRQGGEQYF. The CDR3 DNA reads as TGCGCCAGCAGCTCGCGACAGGGCGGCGAGCAGTACTTC.

This clonotype has more than one count but fewer than ten. This sequence joins TRBV11-2 and TRBJ1-2; possible D gene TRBD1, 5 bases. The ends were cut back, 5 bases at V and 5 bases at J, with 21 bases in the middle. The CDR3 covers 16 residues. Germline CDR1 SGHAT, CDR2 FQNNGV. The CDR3 loop reads CASSPGGTVSGYGYTF. The CDR3 nucleotides read TGTGCCAGCAGCCCCGGAGGGACGGTTAGTGGGTATGGCTACACCTTC.

This clonotype was observed many times. This sequence joins TRBV27 and TRBJ1-1, with 10 positions matching TRBD1. V lost 6 bases and J lost 5; bases outside the gene matches: 12. This CDR3 is 16 amino acids long. CDR1 and CDR2 from the germline V gene are MNHEY and SMNVEV (reference sequence). DNA of the CDR3: TGTGCCAGCAGACCTAATTGGGGACAGGGGAATACTGAAGCTTTCTTT. Residues: CASRPNWGQGNTEAFF.

In this sample, this clonotype turned up many times. This chain uses TRBV11-2 with TRBJ1-1, with no clear D. This CDR3 has 15 residues. With 0 bases removed from V and 0 bases from J, the gap between germline ends came to 8 bases. CDR1 is SGHAT and CDR2 is FQNNGV in the germline V gene. The DNA for the CDR3 is TGTGCCAGCAGCTTAGAGCAGCGAATGAACACTGAAGCTTTCTTT. Translated: CASSLEQRMNTEAFF.

In its sample, this clonotype was seen many times. The J gene is TRBJ2-7, the V gene TRBV29-1; 12 bases fit TRBD2. CDR3 size: 15 residues. The germline V gene encodes CDR1 SQVTM and CDR2 ANQGSEA. V was clipped by 7 bases and J by 7 bases; unmatched bases: 14. The CDR3 here is CSATGTSGSQGEQYF. The DNA for the CDR3 is TGCAGCGCCACCGGGACTAGCGGGTCCCAGGGGGAGCAGTACTTC.

This clonotype was counted at least ten times. The V call is TRBV19, the J call TRBJ2-3; maybe TRBD2 (5 bases). Trimming took off 2 bases at V and 5 bases at J, with 11 bases between the two ends. The V gene's germline CDR1 is LNHDA and CDR2 SQIVND (reference sequence). This CDR3 has 14 amino acids. CDR3 in DNA: TGTGCCAGTAGTATATATTCCGCGGGAGATACGCAGTATTTT. Translating it yields CASSIYSAGDTQYF. Full variable domain (rest looked up from reference TRBV19 and TRBJ2-3): DGGITQSPKYLFRKEGQNVTLSCEQNLNHDAMYWYRQDPGQGLRLIYYSQIVNDFQKGDIAEGYSVSREKKESFPLTVTSAQKNPTAFYLCASSIYSAGDTQYFGPGTRLTVL.

The chain recombines TRBV30 with TRBJ1-1, with 8 bases that match TRBD1. Trimming cost V 5 bases and J 3 bases; bases outside gene matches: 5. CDR3 length equals 13 residues. The germline V gene has CDR1 GTSNPN and CDR2 SVGIG (reference sequence). CDR3 residues: CAWGYRGYTEAFF. Here the CDR3 DNA reads TGTGCCTGGGGCTACAGGGGGTACACTGAAGCTTTCTTT.

This clonotype was counted many times. A read error may produce the germline difference seen at one junction end. This chain links TRBV6-1 with TRBJ2-7; 7 nucleotides line up with TRBD1. This CDR3 spans 14 amino acids. Germline CDR1 reads MNHNS; CDR2 reads SASEGT. In nucleotides, the CDR3 is TGTACCAGCAGGAGACAGGGACAGCCCTACGAGCAGTACTTC. This translates into CTSRRQGQPYEQYF.

This clonotype occurred many times. The V and J genes are TRBV7-9 and TRBJ1-1, with TRBD1 matching 9 bases. The CDR3 length is 16 residues. V was pared by 4 bases and J by 4 bases, with 10 bases of the junction left unmatched. Looked up from germline, CDR1 is SEHNR and CDR2 is FQNEAQ (reference sequence). The DNA for the CDR3 is TGTGCCAGCAGCTCAATCGGGACAGGGTTCGGCACTGAAGCTTTCTTT. Translation: CASSSIGTGFGTEAFF.

This clonotype showed up many times. The gene calls are TRBV28 and TRBJ2-7; 7 bases line up with TRBD2. The CDR3 is 16 residues long. V was clipped by 3 bases and J by 9 bases; unmatched bases: 17. CDR1 and CDR2 from the germline V gene are MDHEN and SYDVKM. In DNA, the CDR3 is TGTGCCAGCAGTTTGTGGTCCGGGGGGTCGCTGGCTAGGCAGTACTTC. Protein product: CASSLWSGGSLARQYF.

This clonotype has a single count. V and J are TRBV18 and TRBJ2-1; D unclear. The germline V gene encodes CDR1 KGHSH and CDR2 LQKENI. CDR3 length: 12 amino acids. Trimming removed 6 bases from V and 9 bases from J, with 12 bases in between. CDR3 DNA: TGTGCCAGCTCTCCCGGACGGCCTGAGCAGTTCTTC. It codes for CASSPGRPEQFF.

This clonotype was seen ten or more times. The rearrangement joins TRBV2 to TRBJ1-4, with D perhaps matching TRBD1 (6 bases). V dropped 3 bases and J dropped 5 bases, with 10 bases sitting between them. The germline CDR1 and CDR2 sequences are SNHLY and FYNNEI. This CDR3 contains 14 residues. CDR3 nucleotide sequence: TGTGCCAGCAGTGACCTCGGGACAAATGAAAAACTGTTTTTT. Residues: CASSDLGTNEKLFF. The full variable domain, in which reference TRBV2 and TRBJ1-4 provide the parts outside the CDR3, is EPEVTQTPSHQVTQMGQEVILRCVPISNHLYFYWYRQILGQKVEFLVSFYNNEISEKSEIFDDQFSVERPDGSNFTLKIRSTKLEDSAMYFCASSDLGTNEKLFFGSGTQLSVL.

This clonotype was found many times. This chain connects TRBV27 to TRBJ2-1; 12 bases fit TRBD2. V shed 6 bases, J shed 7 bases, and the junction held 4 bases outside the gene matches. The CDR3 extends over 14 amino acids. Germline V gene data show CDR1 as MNHEY and CDR2 as SMNVEV (reference sequence). The CDR3 nucleotides are TGTGCCAGCAGGCCTAGCGGGAGGGGAAATGAGCAGTTCTTC. Its translation is CASRPSGRGNEQFF.

The chain has TRBV20-1 and TRBJ2-7, with 9 bases that match TRBD1. Losses at the gene ends were 5 bases for V and 3 bases for J; bases not matched to a gene: 8. Germline-derived CDR1 and CDR2 are DFQATT and SNEGSKA (reference sequence). The CDR3 covers 14 residues. The CDR3 reads CSASFRDRVYEQYF. In DNA form, the CDR3 reads TGCAGTGCTTCTTTCCGGGACAGGGTCTACGAGCAGTACTTC.

The rearrangement joins TRBV29-1 to TRBJ1-4; tentatively, D is TRBD1 (5 bases). CDR1 SQVTM and CDR2 ANQGSEA come from the germline V gene. V was trimmed by 6 bases and J by 8 bases, leaving 16 bases between them. This CDR3 is built from 13 residues. This CDR3 is CSVAVREGEKLFF. The CDR3 coding sequence is TGCAGCGTGGCGGTCCGGGAGGGGGAAAAACTGTTTTTT.

This chain uses TRBV20-1 with TRBJ1-5; TRBD1 matches 9 bases. The V and J ends lost 3 bases and 5 bases, in that order; junction bases with no gene match: 14. This CDR3 contains 17 residues. Germline CDR1 DFQATT, CDR2 SNEGSKA (reference sequence). Here the CDR3 DNA reads TGCAGTGCTAGGGTAAATCGAGGACAGGGGATTGATCAGCCCCAGCATTTT. This translates into CSARVNRGQGIDQPQHF.

The sample holds many counts of this clonotype. V usage is TRBV25-1 and J usage is TRBJ2-2, with a tentative D call TRBD1 (5 bases). Per the germline V gene, CDR1 is MGHDK and CDR2 is SYGVNS. CDR3 length: 12 residues. V gave up 6 bases and J gave up 6 bases, with 8 bases separating them. The CDR3 reads CASRVGAGELFF. CDR3 DNA sequence: TGTGCCAGCAGAGTAGGGGCCGGGGAGCTGTTTTTT.

V and J are TRBV5-1 and TRBJ1-4; TRBD1 matches at 9 bases. V lost 2 bases to trimming and J lost 8 bases; unmatched junction nucleotides: 7. The germline V gene has CDR1 SGHRS and CDR2 YFSETQ. The CDR3 runs 15 residues. The CDR3 is CASSFSQGAGEKLFF. DNA of the CDR3: TGCGCCAGCAGCTTCTCACAGGGGGCTGGGGAAAAACTGTTTTTT.

This clonotype has at least ten counts. The V and J genes are TRBV5-6 and TRBJ2-7, with D unclear. V was clipped by 1 base and J by 3 bases, with 2 bases between them. This CDR3 contains 11 residues. CDR1 is SGHDT, CDR2 YYEEEE, per germline. CDR3 in amino acids: CASSLFYEQYF. CDR3 sequence (DNA): TGTGCCAGCAGCTTGTTCTACGAGCAGTACTTC.

This clonotype was counted ten times or more. The chain couples TRBV20-1 to TRBJ2-2, with D unresolved. The CDR3 totals 15 residues. CDR1 and CDR2 from the germline V gene are DFQATT and SNEGSKA (reference sequence). V lost 0 bases, J lost 1 base, and 9 bases lay in between. The CDR3 sequence is CSARDASLNTGELFF. CDR3 nucleotide sequence: TGCAGTGCTAGAGACGCCAGTTTGAACACCGGGGAGCTGTTTTTT.

Ten or more counts support this clonotype. This sequence joins TRBV19 and TRBJ2-2; 9 positions match TRBD2. The length of the CDR3 is 16 residues. CDR1 and CDR2 (germline): LNHDA, SQIVND (reference sequence). V was clipped by 5 bases and J by 7 bases; unmatched bases: 11. The CDR3 sequence: CASSLGTSNRHGELFF. DNA for the CDR3: TGTGCCAGTAGTTTAGGGACTAGCAATCGTCACGGGGAGCTGTTTTTT.

This clonotype was counted at least ten times. The chain employs TRBV28 and TRBJ2-7; tentative D call: TRBD1 (5 bases). The CDR3 contains 14 residues. Between the trimmed V and J ends, which lost 2 bases and 9 bases, there was a span of 17 bases. Looked up from germline, CDR1 is MDHEN and CDR2 is SYDVKM. CDR3 residues: CASSLQIGALGQYF. In DNA, the CDR3 is TGTGCCAGCAGTTTACAGATAGGGGCTCTTGGGCAGTACTTC.

The rearrangement links TRBV9 to TRBJ1-5, with 8 bases fitting TRBD1. The germline CDR1 and CDR2 sequences are SGDLS and YYNGEE. V lost 4 bases and J lost 2; bases outside the gene matches: 14. CDR3 length equals 18 residues. For the CDR3, the DNA is TGTGCCAGCAGCCCCGGGACAGGACCCTGGGGTGGCAATCAGCCCCAGCATTTT. Its protein product is CASSPGTGPWGGNQPQHF.

The table lists this clonotype with many counts. The rearrangement links TRBV9 to TRBJ2-5; tentative D call: TRBD2 (5 bases). The V gene's germline CDR1 is SGDLS and CDR2 YYNGEE. V was clipped by 1 base and J by 1 base, with 8 bases between them. The CDR3 is 14 amino acids. The CDR3, as DNA: TGTGCCAGCAGCGTAACCCTAGCCCAAGAGACCCAGTACTTC. It encodes CASSVTLAQETQYF.

The chain couples TRBV10-3 to TRBJ1-4, with unresolved D. This CDR3 has 15 amino acids. V was clipped by 0 bases and J by 4 bases, with 9 bases between them. Per germline, CDR1 ENHRY and CDR2 SYGVKD. Here the CDR3 DNA reads TGTGCCATCAGTGAGTCGGGCAGAAGTAATGAAAAACTGTTTTTT. This translates into CAISESGRSNEKLFF.

The chain has TRBV28 and TRBJ1-6; 10 nucleotides agree with TRBD1. CDR1 and CDR2 from the germline V gene are MDHEN and SYDVKM. The CDR3 length is 15 residues. With V trimmed by 5 bases and J by 14 bases, 12 bases remained unmatched. CDR3 nucleotides: TGTGCCAGCAGTAGGGGGGACAGGGGAACAATGTCCCTCCACTTT. The encoded protein is CASSRGDRGTMSLHF.

The rearrangement uses TRBV7-9 and TRBJ1-2; the match to TRBD1 covers 11 bases. The germline gives CDR1 SEHNR, CDR2 FQNEAQ (reference sequence). With V trimmed by 3 bases and J by 6 bases, 3 bases remained unmatched. This CDR3 is built from 14 residues. The CDR3 DNA reads TGTGCCAGCAGCTTGAGGACAGGGGGCGATGGCTACACCTTC. Translated, it gives CASSLRTGGDGYTF.

J is TRBJ2-1 and V is TRBV4-1; weak D call: TRBD2 (5 bases). The V and J ends lost 1 base and 3 bases respectively, with 22 bases between them. Germline V gives CDR1 MGHRA, CDR2 YSYEKL. The CDR3 consists of 19 residues. As DNA, the CDR3 is TGCGCCAGCAGCCAAGTCTTCGGCAGGCGGACTCAGCGCTACAATGAGCAGTTCTTC. Translated: CASSQVFGRRTQRYNEQFF.